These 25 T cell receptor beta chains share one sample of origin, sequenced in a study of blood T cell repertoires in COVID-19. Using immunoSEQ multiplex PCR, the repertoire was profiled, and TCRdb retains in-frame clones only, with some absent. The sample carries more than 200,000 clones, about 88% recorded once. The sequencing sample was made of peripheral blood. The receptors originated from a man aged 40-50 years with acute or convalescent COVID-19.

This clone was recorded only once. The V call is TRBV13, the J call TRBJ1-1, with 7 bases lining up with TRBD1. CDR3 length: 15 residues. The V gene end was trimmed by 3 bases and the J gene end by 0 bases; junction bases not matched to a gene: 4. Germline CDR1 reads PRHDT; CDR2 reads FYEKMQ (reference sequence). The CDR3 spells CASSFDRALNTEAFF. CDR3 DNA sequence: TGTGCCAGCAGCTTTGACAGGGCCTTGAACACTGAAGCTTTCTTT.

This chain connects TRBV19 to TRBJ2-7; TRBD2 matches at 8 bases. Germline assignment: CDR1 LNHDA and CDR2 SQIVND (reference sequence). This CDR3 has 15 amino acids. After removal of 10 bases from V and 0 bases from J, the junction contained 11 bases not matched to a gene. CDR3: CATSFGGGISYEQYF. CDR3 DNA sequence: TGTGCCACCAGTTTTGGCGGGGGGATCTCCTACGAGCAGTACTTC.

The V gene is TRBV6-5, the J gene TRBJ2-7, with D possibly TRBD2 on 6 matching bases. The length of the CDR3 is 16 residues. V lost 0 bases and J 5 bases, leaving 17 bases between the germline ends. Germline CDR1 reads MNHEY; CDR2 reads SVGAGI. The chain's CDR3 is CASSYSVAAGSDEQYF. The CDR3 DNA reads TGTGCCAGCAGTTACTCGGTAGCGGCGGGATCAGACGAGCAGTACTTC.

CDR3 sequence (DNA): TGTGCCAGCGGAGGTGGAGATACGCAGTATTTT. This encodes CASGGGDTQYF. This rearrangement joins TRBV12-3 or TRBV12-4 to TRBJ2-3, with a tentative D call TRBD2 (5 bases). Trimming cost V 8 bases and J 5 bases, with 8 bases left between them. The length of the CDR3 is 11 residues.

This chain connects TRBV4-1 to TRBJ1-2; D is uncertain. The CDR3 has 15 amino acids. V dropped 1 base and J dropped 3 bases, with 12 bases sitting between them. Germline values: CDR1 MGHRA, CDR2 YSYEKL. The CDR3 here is CASSQGGMVYYGYTF. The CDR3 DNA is TGCGCCAGCAGCCAAGGAGGGATGGTTTACTATGGCTACACCTTC.

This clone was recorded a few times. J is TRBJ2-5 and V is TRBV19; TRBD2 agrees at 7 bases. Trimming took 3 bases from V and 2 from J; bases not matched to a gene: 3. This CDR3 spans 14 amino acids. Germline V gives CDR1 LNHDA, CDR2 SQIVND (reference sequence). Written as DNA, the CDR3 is TGTGCCAGTAGTATGGGGGGGATGCAAGAGACCCAGTACTTC. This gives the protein CASSMGGMQETQYF.

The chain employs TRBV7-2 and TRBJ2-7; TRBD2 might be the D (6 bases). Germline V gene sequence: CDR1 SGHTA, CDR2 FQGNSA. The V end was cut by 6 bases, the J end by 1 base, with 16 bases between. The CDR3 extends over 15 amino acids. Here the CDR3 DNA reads TGTGCCAGCAGTCGAACTAGGGACTCTTCCTACGAGCAGTACTTC. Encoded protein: CASSRTRDSSYEQYF.

The CDR3 here is CATSGQRNQPQHF. The CDR3 DNA reads TGTGCCACCAGCGGACAGCGCAATCAGCCCCAGCATTTT. The V gene is TRBV6-2 or TRBV6-3, the J gene TRBJ1-5, with TRBD1 as a possible D gene (6 bases). V shed 10 bases and J shed 2 bases, with 12 bases lying between them. The V gene's germline CDR1 is MNHEY and CDR2 SVGEGT. The CDR3 loop spans 13 amino acids.

Here the CDR3 reads CATSRLGYRRETQYF. The DNA for the CDR3 is TGTGCCACCAGCAGACTCGGATACAGACGAGAGACCCAGTACTTC. The chain employs TRBV15 and TRBJ2-5; D is undetermined. The CDR3 consists of 15 residues. CDR1 LNHNV and CDR2 YYDKDF come from the germline V gene (reference sequence). Trimming left V 2 bases short and J 4 bases short, with 14 bases between.

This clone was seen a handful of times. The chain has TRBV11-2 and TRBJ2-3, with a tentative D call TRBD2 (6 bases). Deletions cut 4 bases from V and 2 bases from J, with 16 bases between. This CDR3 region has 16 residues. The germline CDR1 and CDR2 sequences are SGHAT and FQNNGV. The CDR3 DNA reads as TGTGCCAGCAGCTCTCAGCTAGCGCTTGTCACAGATACGCAGTATTTT. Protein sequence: CASSSQLALVTDTQYF.

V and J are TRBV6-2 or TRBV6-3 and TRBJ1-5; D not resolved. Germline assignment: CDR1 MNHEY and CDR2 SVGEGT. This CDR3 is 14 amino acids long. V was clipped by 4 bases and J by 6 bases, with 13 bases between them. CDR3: CASSWLGGPQPQHF. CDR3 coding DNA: TGTGCCAGCAGTTGGTTAGGAGGGCCTCAGCCCCAGCATTTT.

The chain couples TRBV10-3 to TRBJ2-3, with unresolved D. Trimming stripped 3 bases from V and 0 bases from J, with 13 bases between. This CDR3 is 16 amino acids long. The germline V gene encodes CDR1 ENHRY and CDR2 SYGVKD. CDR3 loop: CAISEFGSSSTDTQYF. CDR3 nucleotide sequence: TGTGCCATCAGTGAATTTGGCTCTAGTAGCACAGATACGCAGTATTTT.

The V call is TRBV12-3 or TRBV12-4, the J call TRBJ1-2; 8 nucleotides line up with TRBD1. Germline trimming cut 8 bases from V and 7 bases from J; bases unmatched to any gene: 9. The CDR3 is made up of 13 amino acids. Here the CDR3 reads CASHRTGTGGYTF. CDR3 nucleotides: TGTGCCAGCCACCGGACAGGGACAGGTGGCTACACCTTC.

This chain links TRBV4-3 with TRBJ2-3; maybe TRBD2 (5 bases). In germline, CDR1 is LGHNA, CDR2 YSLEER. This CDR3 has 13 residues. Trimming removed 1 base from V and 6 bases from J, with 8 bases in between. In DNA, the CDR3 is TGCGCCAGCAGCCAAGTCGCTAGCGATACGCAGTATTTT. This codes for CASSQVASDTQYF.

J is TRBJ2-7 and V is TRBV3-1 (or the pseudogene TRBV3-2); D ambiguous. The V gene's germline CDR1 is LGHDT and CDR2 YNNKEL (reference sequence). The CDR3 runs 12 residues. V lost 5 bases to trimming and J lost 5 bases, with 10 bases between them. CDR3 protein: CASSFSFDEQYF. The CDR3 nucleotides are TGTGCCAGCAGCTTTTCTTTCGACGAGCAGTACTTC.

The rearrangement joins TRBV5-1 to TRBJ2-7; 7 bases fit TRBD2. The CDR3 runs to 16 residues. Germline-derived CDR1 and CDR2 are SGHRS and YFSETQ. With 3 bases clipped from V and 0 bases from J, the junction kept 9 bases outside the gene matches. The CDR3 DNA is TGCGCCAGCAGCTGGGAGGGGTTCCCGAGCTCCTACGAGCAGTACTTC. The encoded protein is CASSWEGFPSSYEQYF.

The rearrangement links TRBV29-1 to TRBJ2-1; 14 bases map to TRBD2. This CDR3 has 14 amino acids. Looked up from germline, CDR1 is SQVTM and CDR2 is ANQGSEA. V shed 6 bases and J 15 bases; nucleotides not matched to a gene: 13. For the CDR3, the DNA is TGCAGCGTCGGACTAGCGGGGGGCCTACACCCGGCGTTCTTC. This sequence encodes CSVGLAGGLHPAFF.

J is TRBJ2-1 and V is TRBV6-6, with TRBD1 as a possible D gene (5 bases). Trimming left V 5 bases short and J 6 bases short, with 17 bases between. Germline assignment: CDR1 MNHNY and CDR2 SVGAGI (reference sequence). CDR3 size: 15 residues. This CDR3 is CASSPTLGQSNEQFF. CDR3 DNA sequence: TGTGCCAGCAGTCCAACCCTGGGGCAGAGCAATGAGCAGTTCTTC.

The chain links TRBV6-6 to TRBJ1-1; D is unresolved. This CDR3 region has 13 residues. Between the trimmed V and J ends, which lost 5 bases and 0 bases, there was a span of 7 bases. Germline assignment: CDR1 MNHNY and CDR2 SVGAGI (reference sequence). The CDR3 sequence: CASSLQMNTEAFF. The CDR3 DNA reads TGTGCCAGCAGTCTACAGATGAACACTGAAGCTTTCTTT.

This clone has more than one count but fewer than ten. CDR3 nucleotides: TGTGCCAGCTCACCAAGCAGGGAGGGCTATGGCTACACCTTC. The encoded protein is CASSPSREGYGYTF. The V gene is TRBV18, the J gene TRBJ1-2; a weak D match, TRBD1 (5 bases). The CDR3 has 14 residues. V lost 2 bases, J lost 4 bases, and 11 bases lay in between. In germline, CDR1 is KGHSH, CDR2 LQKENI.

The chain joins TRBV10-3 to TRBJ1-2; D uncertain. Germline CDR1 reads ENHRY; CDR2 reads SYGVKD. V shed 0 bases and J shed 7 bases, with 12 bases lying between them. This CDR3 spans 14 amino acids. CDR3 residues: CAISESIDFAGYTF. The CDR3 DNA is TGTGCCATCAGTGAGTCGATAGATTTCGCTGGCTACACCTTC.

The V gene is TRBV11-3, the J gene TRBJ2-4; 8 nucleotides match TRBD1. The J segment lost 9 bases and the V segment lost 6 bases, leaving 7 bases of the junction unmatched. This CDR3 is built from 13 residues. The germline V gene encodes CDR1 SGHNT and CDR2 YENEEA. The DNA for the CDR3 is TGTGCCAGCAGTGTGGGACAGGCGGGCATTCAGTACTTC. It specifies CASSVGQAGIQYF. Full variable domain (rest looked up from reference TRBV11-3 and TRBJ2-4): EAGVVQSPRYKIIEKKQPVAFWCNPISGHNTLYWYLQNLGQGPELLIRYENEEAVDDSQLPKDRFSAERLKGVDSTLKIQPAELGDSAVYLCASSVGQAGIQYFGAGTRLSVL.

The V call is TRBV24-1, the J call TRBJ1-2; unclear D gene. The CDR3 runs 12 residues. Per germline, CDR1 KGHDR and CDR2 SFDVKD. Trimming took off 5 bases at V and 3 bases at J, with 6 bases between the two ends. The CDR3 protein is CATSGTDYGYTF. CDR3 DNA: TGTGCCACCAGTGGCACGGACTATGGCTACACCTTC.

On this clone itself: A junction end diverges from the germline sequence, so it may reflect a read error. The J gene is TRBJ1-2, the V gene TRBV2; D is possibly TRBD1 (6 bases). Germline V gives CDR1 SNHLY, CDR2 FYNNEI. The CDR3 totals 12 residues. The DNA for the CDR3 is TGTGCCAACAGTCAGGGGAACTATGGCTACACCTTC. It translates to CANSQGNYGYTF.

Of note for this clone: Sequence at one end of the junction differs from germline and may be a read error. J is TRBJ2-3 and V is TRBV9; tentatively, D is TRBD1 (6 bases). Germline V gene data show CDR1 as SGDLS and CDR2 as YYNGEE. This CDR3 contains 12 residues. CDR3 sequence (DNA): TGTGCCAGCAGCGTAGTAGGGGGAATGGTACATTTT. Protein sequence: CASSVVGGMVHF.